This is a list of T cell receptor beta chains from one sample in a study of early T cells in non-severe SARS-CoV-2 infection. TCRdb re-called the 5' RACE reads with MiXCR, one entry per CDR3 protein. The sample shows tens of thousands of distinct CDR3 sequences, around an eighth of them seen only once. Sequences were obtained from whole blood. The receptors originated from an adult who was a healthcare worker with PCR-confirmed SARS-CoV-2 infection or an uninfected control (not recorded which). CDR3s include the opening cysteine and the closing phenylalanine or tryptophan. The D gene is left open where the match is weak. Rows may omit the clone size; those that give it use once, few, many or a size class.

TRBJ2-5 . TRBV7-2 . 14 TGTGCCAGCAGCTTTGGAGCAGGGAAAGAGACCCAGTACTTC CASSFGAGKETQYF
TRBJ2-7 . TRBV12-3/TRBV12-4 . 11 TGTGCCAGCAGCCACAGGGGGGGGCAGTACTTC CASSHRGGQYF
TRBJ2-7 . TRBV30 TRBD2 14 TGTGCCTGGAGTAAGGCTAGCGGCTCCTACGAGCAGTACTTC CAWSKASGSYEQYF
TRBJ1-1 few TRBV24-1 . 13 TGTGCCACCAGGCCAAGCGGGGGGCTGTCGGCTTTCTTT CATRPSGGLSAFF
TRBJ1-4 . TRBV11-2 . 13 TGTGCCAGCAGCAAGCGGGGAGGCGAAAAACTGTTTTTT CASSKRGGEKLFF
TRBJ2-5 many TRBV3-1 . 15 TGTGCCAGCAGCCAAGATCTACGGGGGAGGGAGACCCAGTACTTC CASSQDLRGRETQYF
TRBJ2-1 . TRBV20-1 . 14 TGCAGTGCGGACAGGCTAGCGGCGGCCCCAGGGCAGTTCTTC CSADRLAAAPGQFF
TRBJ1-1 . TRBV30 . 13 TGTGCCTGGCTCCGGTCCGGGAACACTGAAGCTTTCTTT CAWLRSGNTEAFF
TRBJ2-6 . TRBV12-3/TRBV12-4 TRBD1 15 TGTGCCAGCAGTCGGACAGGGAACGGGGCCAACGTCCTGACTTTC CASSRTGNGANVLTF
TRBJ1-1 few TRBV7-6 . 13 TGTGCCAGCAGCCGGGGACCATCCCAAGGAGCTTTCTTT CASSRGPSQGAFF
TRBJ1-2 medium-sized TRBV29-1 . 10 TGCAGCGTGGCCTGGGATGGCTACACCTTC CSVAWDGYTF
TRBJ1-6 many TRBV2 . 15 TGTGCCAGCAGTGATCAGGGCCCTACCTTTTCACCCCTCCACTTT CASSDQGPTFSPLHF
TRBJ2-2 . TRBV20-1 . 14 TGCAGTGCTAGTACTGGGACCAACACCGGGGAGCTGTTTTTT CSASTGTNTGELFF
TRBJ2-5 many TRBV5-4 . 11 TGTGCCAGCAGCTCACAAGAGACCCAGTACTTC CASSSQETQYF
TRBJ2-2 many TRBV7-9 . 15 TGTGCCAGCAGCGATCCTCTCCGGGGCACCGGGGAGCTGTTTTTT CASSDPLRGTGELFF
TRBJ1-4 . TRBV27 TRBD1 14 TGTGCCAGCAGTCCCGGGACAGCCGGGAAGGGACTGTTTTTT CASSPGTAGKGLFF
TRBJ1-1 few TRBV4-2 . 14 TGTGCCAGCAGCCCAGGGCTTTTGGACACTGAAGCTTTCTTT CASSPGLLDTEAFF
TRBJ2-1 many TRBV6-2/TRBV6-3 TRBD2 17 TGTGCCAGCAGTTCTAGCGGGAGCTCCCTCTCCTACAATGAGCAGTTCTTC CASSSSGSSLSYNEQFF
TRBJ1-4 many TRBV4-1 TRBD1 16 TGCGCCAGCAGCCAAACATGGGACAGGGGGAATGAAAAACTGTTTTTT CASSQTWDRGNEKLFF
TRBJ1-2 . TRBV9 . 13 TGTGCCAGCAGCAGGGGCGGGGACTATGGCTACACCTTC CASSRGGDYGYTF
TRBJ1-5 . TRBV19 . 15 TGTGCCACCGGAAGGAGGGGAGCGGGGGATCAGCCCCAGCATTTT CATGRRGAGDQPQHF
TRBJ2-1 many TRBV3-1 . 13 TGTGCCAGCAGCCAACGACAGAATGGGGGGCAGTTCTTC CASSQRQNGGQFF
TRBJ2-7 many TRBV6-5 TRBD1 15 TGTGCCAGCAGTTACGAGGGACAGGGATTCGGCGAGCAGTACTTC CASSYEGQGFGEQYF
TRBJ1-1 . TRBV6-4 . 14 TGTGCCAGCAGTGACAGTTACATGAACACTGAAGCTTTCTTT CASSDSYMNTEAFF
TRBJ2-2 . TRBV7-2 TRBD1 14 TGTGCCAGCAGCTGGGACAGTAGGTCTGGGGAGCTGTTTTTT CASSWDSRSGELFF
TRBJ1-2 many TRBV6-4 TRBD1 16 TGTGCCAGCAGTGACTCCCGGACAGGGTCCCCCGGAGGCTACACCTTC CASSDSRTGSPGGYTF
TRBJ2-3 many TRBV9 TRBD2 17 TGTGCCAGCAGCCCCCCCAGAGGCGGGAGGAGCACAGATACGCAGTATTTT CASSPPRGGRSTDTQYF
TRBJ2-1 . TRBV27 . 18 TGTGCCAGCAGGGAACTAGTCGGTAGTACTTCACCGATCAATGAGCAGTTCTTC CASRELVGSTSPINEQFF